What follows are 23 T cell receptor beta chains derived from one specimen sequenced in a study of regulatory T cells in long-lasting Graves disease. Specified time point: persistent/refractory GD, antithyroid drugs over 5 years with positive TRAb. Generation of the TCR library employed RNA extracted from PBMCs. Through Arm-PCR of CDR3 regions and iRepertoire HTBI primers, TCR beta libraries were built. TCRdb re-called the multiplex PCR reads through MiXCR, storing one row per CDR3 protein. The sample consists of some 440,000 distinct CDR3 sequences, roughly 20% of them appearing once. This material consisted of peripheral blood mononuclear cells (PBMCs), taken when the disease was refractory, from a patient treated with antithyroid drugs. The source is a female donor with Graves disease.

The J gene is TRBJ2-7, the V gene TRBV20-1; 8 bases line up with TRBD1. J was trimmed by 2 bases and V by 3 bases; bases with no gene match: 6. The CDR3 sequence is 14 residues long. Per germline, CDR1 DFQATT and CDR2 SNEGSKA (reference sequence). The CDR3 sequence is CSARGTGETYEQYF. CDR3 nucleotide sequence: TGCAGTGCTAGGGGGACAGGAGAGACCTACGAGCAGTACTTC.

The chain uses TRBV29-1 and TRBJ2-7; TRBD2 agrees at 9 bases. This CDR3 is built from 15 residues. Trimming at V came to 8 bases and at J to 3 bases, leaving 14 bases not matched to a gene. Germline CDR1 SQVTM, CDR2 ANQGSEA. The DNA of the CDR3 is TGCAGCACCCTGGGTGGGCGGGAGGGCTTCTACGAGCAGTACTTC. Translating gives CSTLGGREGFYEQYF.

This clonotype was seen ten or more times. J is TRBJ1-4 and V is TRBV2; TRBD1 is a possible D gene (5 bases). The CDR3 contains 14 residues. CDR1 is SNHLY, CDR2 FYNNEI, per germline. Between the trimmed V and J ends, which lost 7 bases and 5 bases, there was a span of 14 bases. CDR3 residues: CASNTGTANEKLFF. The CDR3 nucleotides read TGTGCCAGCAATACCGGGACGGCAAATGAAAAACTGTTTTTT.

This clonotype was observed many times. The genes are TRBV7-2 and TRBJ2-5, with a possible D match to TRBD2 (6 bases). CDR1 SGHTA and CDR2 FQGNSA come from the germline V gene. The V and J ends lost 4 bases and 5 bases respectively, with 17 bases between them. CDR3 length: 15 amino acids. The CDR3, as DNA: TGTGCCAGCAGCTATCTGGGTAGCGGTGGGGAGACCCAGTACTTC. It yields the protein CASSYLGSGGETQYF.

This clonotype was detected many times. J is TRBJ1-2 and V is TRBV24-1; no clear D gene. V was cut by 0 bases and J by 6 bases, with 10 bases left in between. The CDR3 length is 14 residues. The V gene's germline CDR1 is KGHDR and CDR2 SFDVKD. The CDR3 DNA reads as TGTGCCACCAGTGATTTGTCCACGGGAGATGGCTACACCTTC. Translation gives CATSDLSTGDGYTF.

This clonotype was seen at least ten times. The rearrangement uses TRBV3-1 and TRBJ1-1; D unclear. Germline assignment: CDR1 LGHDT and CDR2 YNNKEL (reference sequence). The CDR3 extends over 13 amino acids. Between the trimmed V and J ends, which lost 5 bases and 1 base, there was a span of 8 bases. The CDR3 DNA reads as TGTGCCAGCAGCGCCGCTGCGAACACTGAAGCTTTCTTT. It yields the protein CASSAAANTEAFF.

The V and J genes are TRBV27 and TRBJ2-1; 8 positions match TRBD2. Germline V gene sequence: CDR1 MNHEY, CDR2 SMNVEV (reference sequence). V was pared by 5 bases and J by 4 bases, with 7 bases of the junction left unmatched. The CDR3 contains 15 residues. This chain's CDR3 is CASSRGTSLYNEQFF. CDR3 nucleotide sequence: TGTGCCAGCAGTCGCGGGACTAGTCTTTACAATGAGCAGTTCTTC.

The chain has TRBV7-2 and TRBJ2-7; 10 bases are shared with TRBD2. Germline CDR1 reads SGHTA; CDR2 reads FQGNSA. V shed 6 bases and J 5 bases; nucleotides not matched to a gene: 10. The CDR3 contains 15 residues. The CDR3 is CASRVGLAGANEQYF. The CDR3 coding sequence is TGTGCCAGCAGAGTCGGGCTAGCGGGAGCGAACGAGCAGTACTTC.

The V gene is TRBV6-6, the J gene TRBJ2-2, with D unresolved. The germline V gene encodes CDR1 MNHNY and CDR2 SVGAGI (reference sequence). Trimming took 0 bases from V and 4 from J, leaving 15 bases between them. The CDR3 contains 17 residues. The CDR3 DNA reads TGTGCCAGCAGTTACTCGAGTAGGACCTCGGGCACCGGGGAGCTGTTTTTT. Protein sequence: CASSYSSRTSGTGELFF.

Ten or more counts support this clonotype. V usage is TRBV5-1 and J usage is TRBJ2-7, with 10 bases that match TRBD2. The CDR3 contains 13 residues. V lost 3 bases, J lost 5 bases, and 2 bases stayed unmatched. CDR1 is SGHRS and CDR2 is YFSETQ in the germline V gene. As DNA, the CDR3 is TGCGCCAGCAGCTCGCTAGCGGGAGACGAGCAGTACTTC. Its translation: CASSSLAGDEQYF.

The chain uses TRBV10-3 and TRBJ1-1; D gene ambiguous. The CDR3 has 13 residues. Per germline, CDR1 ENHRY and CDR2 SYGVKD. Deletions cut 4 bases from V and 4 bases from J, with 10 bases between. CDR3 residues: CAISGEGITEAFF. CDR3 sequence (DNA): TGTGCCATCAGTGGGGAAGGGATCACTGAAGCTTTCTTT.

This chain uses TRBV4-1 with TRBJ2-5; 12 nucleotides align to TRBD2. The CDR3 is 17 amino acids. The trim removed 2 bases at V and 0 bases at J, leaving 4 bases unmatched. Per germline, CDR1 MGHRA and CDR2 YSYEKL. The CDR3 sequence: CASSQTGTSGYQETQYF. The CDR3 DNA sequence: TGCGCCAGCAGCCAAACCGGGACTAGCGGGTACCAAGAGACCCAGTACTTC.

This clonotype came up a few times. The rearrangement uses TRBV13 and TRBJ2-3, with no clear D. V lost 4 bases and J lost 5, with 16 bases in between. Germline CDR1 is PRHDT and CDR2 is FYEKMQ (reference sequence). The CDR3 extends over 15 amino acids. CDR3: CASSSHGLRVDTQYF. DNA of the CDR3: TGTGCCAGCAGCTCCCATGGGTTACGGGTAGATACGCAGTATTTT.

The chain carries TRBV28 and TRBJ2-3; D is possibly TRBD1 (6 bases). CDR1 and CDR2 (germline): MDHEN, SYDVKM. This CDR3 has 16 amino acids. Trimming took off 7 bases at V and 0 bases at J, with 17 bases between the two ends. The CDR3 spells CASTPPWTESTDTQYF. CDR3 DNA sequence: TGTGCCAGCACTCCTCCCTGGACAGAGAGCACAGATACGCAGTATTTT.

This clonotype was detected many times. This chain connects TRBV20-1 to TRBJ2-5; D assignment may be TRBD1 or TRBD2 (5 bases each). The V gene's germline CDR1 is DFQATT and CDR2 SNEGSKA (reference sequence). Trimming left V 7 bases short and J 0 bases short, with 12 bases between. The CDR3 spans 13 residues. The CDR3 region has the DNA TGCAGTGTCAGGGACGAGTACCAAGAGACCCAGTACTTC. Translation: CSVRDEYQETQYF.

This chain joins TRBV12-3 or TRBV12-4 and TRBJ2-5; the D gene could be TRBD1 or TRBD2 (5 bases each). The CDR3 is 15 residues long. The V end lost 6 bases, the J end lost 9 bases, and 23 bases lay between the germline ends. The CDR3: CASSDTGASSMAQYF. The DNA of the CDR3 is TGTGCCAGCAGCGACACCGGGGCTAGCTCGATGGCCCAGTACTTC.

The genes are TRBV27 and TRBJ2-3; D possibly corresponds to TRBD2 (5 bases). CDR1 and CDR2 (germline): MNHEY, SMNVEV (reference sequence). The CDR3 loop spans 14 amino acids. The V gene lost 6 bases and the J gene lost 6 bases, with 16 bases spanning the gap. The CDR3 region has the DNA TGTGCCAGCAGCCCCGATGGGCGAGGGGATACGCAGTATTTT. This codes for CASSPDGRGDTQYF.

This clonotype occurred many times. V gene TRBV12-3 or TRBV12-4 combines with J gene TRBJ2-7; 9 bases match TRBD2. This CDR3 region has 16 residues. Unmatched junction bases numbered 11, after V lost 3 bases and J lost 5 bases. CDR3 DNA sequence: TGTGCCAGCAGTTTTAACCCGGGACTAGCATTACACGAGCAGTACTTC. It is translated as CASSFNPGLALHEQYF.

At least ten counts were recorded for this clonotype. For the CDR3, the DNA is TGCGCCAGCAGCTTGACAGGGGGCGCGATGTACGAGCAGTACTTC. Protein: CASSLTGGAMYEQYF. The V call is TRBV5-1, the J call TRBJ2-7, with 9 bases matching TRBD1. Germline assignment: CDR1 SGHRS and CDR2 YFSETQ. V was clipped by 1 base and J by 4 bases; unmatched bases: 6. This CDR3 has 15 amino acids.

This clonotype has just a few counts. This chain joins TRBV27 and TRBJ2-7; 10 bases map to TRBD1. V shed 2 bases, J shed 6 bases, and the junction held 7 bases outside the gene matches. CDR1 is MNHEY and CDR2 is SMNVEV in the germline V gene (reference sequence). This CDR3 has 15 amino acids. The CDR3 protein is CASSLTGTGDVEQYF. CDR3 bases: TGTGCCAGCAGTTTAACCGGGACAGGGGATGTCGAGCAGTACTTC.

Regarding this clonotype: This may come from a read error, since a much larger clone is one base off. V gene TRBV6-1 combines with J gene TRBJ2-5; the D gene is possibly TRBD1 (5 bases). The CDR3 length is 15 residues. Per the germline V gene, CDR1 is MNHNS and CDR2 is SASEGT. CDR3 residues: CANSVKATDQETQYF. CDR3 DNA sequence: TGTGCCAACAGTGTGAAAGCGACAGATCAAGAGACCCAGTACTTC.

There are a few counts of this clonotype. V is TRBV7-9 and J is TRBJ1-2; D perhaps matches TRBD1 (6 bases). Germline lookup yields CDR1 SEHNR and CDR2 FQNEAQ (reference sequence). With 4 bases removed from V and 7 bases from J, the gap between germline ends came to 10 bases. The CDR3 is 12 residues long. The CDR3 sequence: CASSSGERGYTF. The CDR3 nucleotides read TGTGCCAGCAGCTCAGGGGAACGTGGCTACACCTTC.

The chain recombines TRBV4-1 with TRBJ2-5; tentative D call: TRBD2 (6 bases). The CDR3 is 15 residues long. The germline gives CDR1 MGHRA, CDR2 YSYEKL. Trimming removed 1 base from V and 4 bases from J, with 13 bases in between. The chain's CDR3 is CASSQGDFFGETQYF. The CDR3, as DNA: TGCGCCAGCAGCCAAGGGGACTTTTTCGGAGAGACCCAGTACTTC.